Presented here are 15 T cell receptor beta chains from one specimen sequenced in a study of shared clonotypes between healthy human individuals. Measured with immunoSEQ multiplex PCR; TCRdb has only the in-frame clones, and not every one. Among millions of clones listed, roughly 96% were seen once. Sequenced: naive CD4+ T cells sorted from blood. The subset denotes: CD45RA+ positively selected. These receptors were collected from a man in his late teens or twenties in good health.

The V gene is TRBV7-9, the J gene TRBJ2-5; 14 nucleotides match TRBD2. Germline assignment: CDR1 SEHNR and CDR2 FQNEAQ (reference sequence). The ends lost 5 bases at V and 1 base at J; junction bases unmatched: 9. The CDR3 contains 18 residues. CDR3 coding DNA: TGTGCCAGCAGCCCGCAATCCGGGACTAGCGGGAGCCAAGAGACCCAGTACTTC. Protein product: CASSPQSGTSGSQETQYF.

The chain carries TRBV18 and TRBJ1-1; D is perhaps TRBD1 (5 bases). Germline V gene data show CDR1 as KGHSH and CDR2 as LQKENI. The CDR3 runs to 13 residues. Trimming stripped 0 bases from V and 6 bases from J, with 8 bases between. CDR3 in amino acids: CASSPPGGAEAFF. Here the CDR3 DNA reads TGTGCCAGCTCACCACCCGGGGGGGCTGAAGCTTTCTTT. The variable domain in full, with the rest retrieved from reference TRBV18 and TRBJ1-1, is NAGVMQNPRHLVRRRGQEARLRCSPMKGHSHVYWYRQLPEEGLKFMVYLQKENIIDESGMPKERFSAEFPKEGPSILRIQQVVRGDSAAYFCASSPPGGAEAFFGQGTRLTVV.

The chain is built from TRBV6-1 and TRBJ1-4; D is uncertain. Trimming took 0 bases from V and 2 from J, leaving 10 bases between them. The length of the CDR3 is 16 residues. From germline, CDR1 is MNHNS and CDR2 SASEGT. The CDR3 nucleotides are TGTGCCAGCAGTGAAGCGCGGGTATCGACTAATGAAAAACTGTTTTTT. Protein: CASSEARVSTNEKLFF.

This chain joins TRBV19 and TRBJ1-1; 7 nucleotides agree with TRBD1. Germline CDR1 LNHDA, CDR2 SQIVND (reference sequence). Trimming at V came to 5 bases and at J to 8 bases, leaving 8 bases not matched to a gene. The CDR3 is made up of 13 amino acids. The CDR3 DNA sequence: TGTGCCAGTAGTTCACGGACAGGAGGGGAAGCTTTCTTT. This codes for CASSSRTGGEAFF. The complete variable domain, with remaining parts taken from reference TRBV19 and TRBJ1-1, reads DGGITQSPKYLFRKEGQNVTLSCEQNLNHDAMYWYRQDPGQGLRLIYYSQIVNDFQKGDIAEGYSVSREKKESFPLTVTSAQKNPTAFYLCASSSRTGGEAFFGQGTRLTVV.

CDR3 DNA: TGTGCCAGCAGTGAAGCGGCAGGGACCTATGGCTACACCTTC. As protein: CASSEAAGTYGYTF. This rearrangement joins TRBV2 to TRBJ1-2, with D possibly matching TRBD1 (5 bases). This CDR3 contains 14 residues. Deletions cut 0 bases from V and 4 bases from J, with 9 bases between. Germline loops: CDR1 SNHLY, CDR2 FYNNEI.

The chain combines TRBV9 with TRBJ2-5; no reliable D call. The CDR3 is 13 amino acids. Per the germline V gene, CDR1 is SGDLS and CDR2 is YYNGEE. V lost 0 bases and J lost 5, with 8 bases in between. DNA for the CDR3: TGTGCCAGCAGCGTAGGGCTGCTGGAGACCCAGTACTTC. Protein product: CASSVGLLETQYF.

The rearrangement links TRBV5-4 to TRBJ2-1; 9 bases agree with TRBD2. Germline CDR1 and CDR2: SGHNT and YYREEE (reference sequence). J lost 2 bases, V lost 1 base, and 4 bases had no gene match. The CDR3 consists of 16 residues. Written as DNA, the CDR3 is TGTGCCAGCAGCTTGTCGACTAGCGGAACCTACAATGAGCAGTTCTTC. Translated: CASSLSTSGTYNEQFF.

V is TRBV6-5 and J is TRBJ1-5; 8 bases fit TRBD1. With V trimmed by 5 bases and J by 6 bases, 6 bases remained unmatched. CDR1 and CDR2 from the germline V gene are MNHEY and SVGAGI. The CDR3 sequence is 14 residues long. The chain's CDR3 is CASSGGQGGQPQHF. The CDR3 DNA is TGTGCCAGCAGTGGCGGACAGGGTGGTCAGCCCCAGCATTTT.

V usage is TRBV9 and J usage is TRBJ1-3; no reliable D call. Trimming shortened V by 0 bases and J by 0 bases, and 13 bases separated the two germline ends. The CDR3 loop spans 17 amino acids. Germline V gene data show CDR1 as SGDLS and CDR2 as YYNGEE. The CDR3 sequence is CASSVATRDSSGNTIYF. CDR3 DNA sequence: TGTGCCAGCAGCGTAGCCACTAGGGATAGCTCTGGAAACACCATATATTTT.

The chain couples TRBV6-1 to TRBJ1-1; D unresolved. Germline CDR1 is MNHNS and CDR2 is SASEGT. V lost 3 bases and J 0 bases, leaving 11 bases between the germline ends. The CDR3 covers 15 residues. The CDR3 DNA reads TGTGCCAGCAGTGACCGGGAGAAGATGAACACTGAAGCTTTCTTT. It translates to CASSDREKMNTEAFF.

On this clone itself: Other DNA sequences of this sample code for an identical CDR3. The chain combines TRBV7-9 with TRBJ2-1; 7 bases agree with TRBD1. In germline, CDR1 is SEHNR, CDR2 FQNEAQ (reference sequence). The junction had 3 bases not matched to a gene; V was cut back by 3 bases and J by 4 bases. CDR3 length equals 14 residues. The DNA for the CDR3 is TGTGCCAGCAGCTTCAGACAGGGTTACAATGAGCAGTTCTTC. It yields the protein CASSFRQGYNEQFF.

The sample holds one count of this clone. The CDR3 sequence: CASRRTGGRTEAFF. In nucleotides, the CDR3 is TGTGCCAGCAGACGGACAGGGGGCAGGACTGAAGCTTTCTTT. The V and J genes are TRBV11-2 and TRBJ1-1; 11 positions agree with TRBD1. Germline assignment: CDR1 SGHAT and CDR2 FQNNGV. V shed 6 bases and J 5 bases; nucleotides not matched to a gene: 5. CDR3 length: 14 amino acids.

This chain connects TRBV2 to TRBJ1-6; D unclear. This CDR3 is built from 15 residues. V was trimmed by 1 base and J by 5 bases, leaving 9 bases between them. The germline V gene encodes CDR1 SNHLY and CDR2 FYNNEI. The CDR3 reads CASSEVGSNNSPLHF. The DNA of the CDR3 is TGTGCCAGCAGTGAAGTTGGCAGCAATAATTCACCCCTCCACTTT.

In this sample, this clone turned up once. The CDR3 sequence: CASRPPRTGVQETQYF. The CDR3 nucleotides are TGTGCCAGCAGACCCCCTCGGACAGGGGTCCAAGAGACCCAGTACTTC. The chain carries TRBV21-1 and TRBJ2-5; the DNA was not compared with TRBD1, the D call given in the table. TRBV21-1 is shown as a pseudogene. The CDR3 runs to 16 residues.

The V and J genes are TRBV19 and TRBJ2-7; the match to TRBD1 covers 9 bases. The CDR3 sequence is 15 residues long. The germline V gene has CDR1 LNHDA and CDR2 SQIVND (reference sequence). The ends lost 5 bases at V and 2 bases at J; junction bases unmatched: 7. CDR3 coding DNA: TGTGCCAGTAGTGGACAGGGGAAGGGTGCCTACGAGCAGTACTTC. Its translation: CASSGQGKGAYEQYF.